This T cell receptor (beta chain) is drawn from a study of early T cells in non-severe SARS-CoV-2 infection. Study in general: RNA in bulk from unsorted whole blood was sequenced, and chains were unpaired.

As part of library construction, unique molecular identifiers were attached to individual cDNA molecules. In TCRdb, the 5' RACE reads were re-called with MiXCR into one record per CDR3 protein. Of about 25,000 distinct CDR3 sequences detected, approximately 4% appear once; the ten largest clones hold around 10%. The study, taken as a whole, reports: Anti-spike CD8 specificities were favored by VDJdb matching, whose results missed private and CD4 specificities.

The V gene end was trimmed by 10 bases and the J gene end by 4 bases; junction bases not matched to a gene: 9. This CDR3 contains 14 residues. Germline CDR1 is SEHNR and CDR2 is FQNEAQ (reference sequence). A word on this clonotype: Its antigen is unidentified.

The receptor's source is an adult who was a healthcare worker with PCR-confirmed SARS-CoV-2 infection or an uninfected control (not recorded which). Sequencing input: whole blood. The chain carries TRBV7-9 and TRBJ2-5; 10 positions agree with TRBD2. CDR3 DNA sequence: TGTGCCACCCTAGCGGGAGAAGGGCGAGAGACCCAGTACTTC. It encodes CATLAGEGRETQYF.